These 32 T cell receptor beta chains were all obtained from the same sample, sequenced in a study of shared T cell receptors in the human thymus (dated by TCRdb to about 2021). Library preparation used the immunoSEQ multiplex PCR assay. In its TCRdb copy, this immuneACCESS table keeps in-frame sequences only and misses some clones. Where compared with another copy, unresolved V genes explain less than half of these, and the others have no known cause. This sample has 640,000 or so clones in its table, and about 89% of those were observed once. Together, the top ten hold approximately 0.0097% of the sample. This sample also appeared in a second study, on human thymus T cells.

The sequenced material came from thymocytes. The receptors here all came from a boy younger than two with a congenital heart defect. Donor details come from another sample of the same person, matched by shared clones.

This chain uses TRBV2 with TRBJ1-1; D is perhaps TRBD1 (5 bases). Germline assignment: CDR1 SNHLY and CDR2 FYNNEI. V gave up 3 bases and J gave up 5 bases, with 10 bases separating them. The CDR3 is made up of 13 amino acids. DNA for the CDR3: TGTGCCAGCAGTGACAGGGATTGGACTGAAGCTTTCTTT. Protein sequence: CASSDRDWTEAFF.

The chain couples TRBV6-5 to TRBJ2-2; D might be TRBD1 (5 bases). Trimming stripped 5 bases from V and 5 bases from J, with 15 bases between. CDR3 length equals 15 residues. Germline V gene lookup returns CDR1 MNHEY and CDR2 SVGAGI. This chain's CDR3 is CASSTADRVTGELFF. In DNA, the CDR3 is TGTGCCAGCAGTACGGCCGACAGAGTTACCGGGGAGCTGTTTTTT.

This clone was counted a few times. This chain links TRBV6-5 with TRBJ2-1; tentative D call: TRBD1 (6 bases). CDR3 length: 13 residues. Per germline, CDR1 MNHEY and CDR2 SVGAGI. CDR3 nucleotides: TGTGCGAGCTGTCCAGGGGCGGCAGGTGAGCAGTTCTTC. Translation gives CASCPGAAGEQFF.

The chain combines TRBV10-3 with TRBJ2-1, with unresolved D. The CDR3 loop spans 11 amino acids. With 6 bases removed from V and 3 bases from J, the gap between germline ends came to 3 bases. Germline V gene sequence: CDR1 ENHRY, CDR2 SYGVKD. The CDR3 DNA follows: TGTGCCATCAGCAACTACAATGAGCAGTTCTTC. Its translation is CAISNYNEQFF.

The genes are TRBV7-9 and TRBJ1-1; possible D gene TRBD1, 6 bases. Trimming removed 5 bases at V and 0 bases at J, with 13 bases between. CDR1 SEHNR and CDR2 FQNEAQ come from the germline V gene (reference sequence). There are 15 residues in the CDR3. The CDR3 nucleotides read TGTGCCAGCAGCCCAATTGACAGGCTGAACACTGAAGCTTTCTTT. Its protein is CASSPIDRLNTEAFF. The variable domain in full, with the rest retrieved from reference TRBV7-9 and TRBJ1-1, is DTGVSQNPRHKITKRGQNVTFRCDPISEHNRLYWYRQTLGQGPEFLTYFQNEAQLEKSRLLSDRFSAERPKGSFSTLEIQRTEQGDSAMYLCASSPIDRLNTEAFFGQGTRLTVV.

The chain combines TRBV5-1 with TRBJ2-1, with D possibly TRBD1 on 5 matching bases. The CDR3 length is 14 residues. V dropped 2 bases and J dropped 3 bases, with 9 bases sitting between them. Looked up from germline, CDR1 is SGHRS and CDR2 is YFSETQ. The CDR3: CASSLQENYNEQFF. The DNA of the CDR3 is TGCGCCAGCAGCTTACAGGAGAACTACAATGAGCAGTTCTTC.

The chain joins TRBV28 to TRBJ1-4, with TRBD1 matching over 10 bases. Unmatched junction bases numbered 4, after V lost 4 bases and J lost 5 bases. This CDR3 has 15 residues. Per germline, CDR1 MDHEN and CDR2 SYDVKM. CDR3 sequence (DNA): TGTGCCAGCAGTTCAATGGGACAGGGGAATGAAAAACTGTTTTTT. Translated, it gives CASSSMGQGNEKLFF.

This clone was detected once. This rearrangement joins TRBV28 to TRBJ2-7; D possibly corresponds to TRBD1 (5 bases). Germline assignment: CDR1 MDHEN and CDR2 SYDVKM. The CDR3 extends over 16 amino acids. Trimming took off 7 bases at V and 6 bases at J, with 25 bases between the two ends. The CDR3 is CASTLNYGGPGLEQYF. DNA for the CDR3: TGTGCCAGCACCCTTAATTACGGTGGCCCAGGGCTCGAGCAGTACTTC.

The chain combines TRBV5-1 with TRBJ2-1, with D hard to call. The germline V and J ends were trimmed by 0 bases and 6 bases, with 10 bases remaining between them. The CDR3 is 14 amino acids. The germline V gene has CDR1 SGHRS and CDR2 YFSETQ. The CDR3 DNA reads TGCGCCAGCAGCTTGGGACGGCCGGGCAATGAGCAGTTCTTC. It is translated as CASSLGRPGNEQFF.

The chain uses TRBV28 and TRBJ2-4, with no clear D. Trimming pared 2 bases from V and 0 bases from J, leaving 11 bases between. CDR1 and CDR2 from the germline V gene are MDHEN and SYDVKM. The CDR3 spans 16 residues. CDR3 sequence: CASSLRGALAKNIQYF. The CDR3 DNA reads TGTGCCAGCAGTTTAAGAGGAGCGCTAGCCAAAAACATTCAGTACTTC.

In its sample, this clone was seen once. A read error may account for a junction end that differs from germline. The V gene is TRBV29-1, the J gene TRBJ2-1; D is possibly TRBD1 (6 bases). The CDR3 loop spans 12 amino acids. CDR1 SQVTM and CDR2 ANQGSEA come from the germline V gene. CDR3: CSVEVVRGSTFF. CDR3 DNA: TGCAGCGTGGAAGTAGTAAGGGGGAGCACCTTCTTC.

Remarks on this clone: A read error may produce the germline difference seen at one junction end. This specimen includes other DNA sequences encoding the same CDR3. The gene calls are TRBV30 and TRBJ1-6, with D possibly TRBD1 on 5 matching bases. This CDR3 is 14 amino acids long. The V gene's germline CDR1 is GTSNPN and CDR2 SVGIG (reference sequence). As DNA, the CDR3 is TGTGCCTGGAGTCCCAGGGTGGGGAATTCCCCCCTCCACTTT. It encodes CAWSPRVGNSPLHF.

This chain uses TRBV27 with TRBJ1-6; D uncertain. Trimming removed 2 bases from V and 7 bases from J, with 12 bases in between. This CDR3 contains 15 residues. Germline assignment: CDR1 MNHEY and CDR2 SMNVEV (reference sequence). This chain's CDR3 is CASSLQATPNSPLHF. Here the CDR3 DNA reads TGTGCCAGCAGTTTACAGGCGACACCCAATTCACCCCTCCACTTT.

This clone was picked up one time. The chain has TRBV6-5 and TRBJ1-5; D uncertain. The V end was cut by 0 bases, the J end by 8 bases, with 14 bases between. CDR1 and CDR2 from the germline V gene are MNHEY and SVGAGI. The CDR3 covers 15 residues. The CDR3 nucleotides are TGTGCCAGCAGTTACTCGGCTGACGGGAATGAGCCCCAGCATTTT. The encoded protein is CASSYSADGNEPQHF.

The V gene is TRBV4-1, the J gene TRBJ1-2; possible D gene TRBD1, 5 bases. Germline V gene sequence: CDR1 MGHRA, CDR2 YSYEKL. V gave up 0 bases and J gave up 4 bases, with 9 bases separating them. This CDR3 region has 14 residues. The CDR3 loop is CASSQDQGLYGYTF. The CDR3 DNA follows: TGCGCCAGCAGCCAAGATCAGGGTCTCTATGGCTACACCTTC.

The chain recombines TRBV14 with TRBJ2-7; 8 bases fit TRBD2. The CDR3 contains 17 residues. Unmatched junction bases numbered 12, after V lost 1 base and J lost 4 bases. Germline V gene lookup returns CDR1 SGHDN and CDR2 FVKESK. The CDR3 DNA reads TGTGCCAGCAGCCAAGCAGCGGGGGCCCATTCGGATTACGAGCAGTACTTC. This codes for CASSQAAGAHSDYEQYF.

This chain uses TRBV14 with TRBJ2-4, with TRBD1 matching over 8 bases. Germline V lookup: CDR1 SGHDN, CDR2 FVKESK. CDR3 length equals 16 residues. The V and J ends lost 3 bases and 7 bases, in that order; junction bases with no gene match: 11. The chain's CDR3 is CASSHRSTGAENIQYF. In nucleotides, the CDR3 is TGTGCCAGCAGCCACAGATCGACAGGGGCAGAGAACATTCAGTACTTC. The full variable domain, its missing parts supplied by reference TRBV14 and TRBJ2-4, is EAGVTQFPSHSVIEKGQTVTLRCDPISGHDNLYWYRRVMGKEIKFLLHFVKESKQDESGMPNNRFLAERTGGTYSTLKVQPAELEDSGVYFCASSHRSTGAENIQYFGAGTRLSVL.

The sample holds one count of this clone. One end of the junction does not line up with germline, which may come from a read error. Other DNA variants within this sample encode the same CDR3. The gene calls are TRBV5-7 and TRBJ1-6; 8 nucleotides align to TRBD1. TRBV5-7 is sorted into the ORF group, with uncertain function. The CDR3 loop spans 16 amino acids. The CDR3 is CASSGDRSSYNSPLHF. The DNA for the CDR3 is TGTGCCAGCAGCGGGGACAGGAGCTCCTATAATTCCCCCCTCCACTTT.

The rearrangement uses TRBV4-3 and TRBJ1-4; tentatively, D is TRBD1 (6 bases). Trimming took 1 base from V and 6 from J, leaving 12 bases between them. The CDR3 runs 15 residues. CDR1 is LGHNA and CDR2 is YSLEER in the germline V gene. In nucleotides, the CDR3 is TGCGCCAGCAGCCAAGGAACAGGGACCCATGAAAAACTGTTTTTT. Amino acids: CASSQGTGTHEKLFF.

The rearrangement joins TRBV4-2 to TRBJ2-2; 10 bases fit TRBD2. The germline gives CDR1 LGHNA, CDR2 YNFKEQ. V was pared by 1 base and J by 6 bases, with 8 bases of the junction left unmatched. The CDR3 sequence is 17 residues long. For the CDR3, the DNA is TGTGCCAGCAGCCAAGCGGAGCGGGGGGGCCGGGCCGGGGAGCTGTTTTTT. The encoded protein is CASSQAERGGRAGELFF.

V gene TRBV7-9 combines with J gene TRBJ2-7; 14 nucleotides agree with TRBD2. Germline V lookup: CDR1 SEHNR, CDR2 FQNEAQ (reference sequence). V was pared by 4 bases and J by 0 bases, with 5 bases of the junction left unmatched. The CDR3 runs 17 residues. CDR3 nucleotides: TGTGCCAGCAGCTCGACTAGCGGGAGGGACAGCTCCTACGAGCAGTACTTC. The encoded protein is CASSSTSGRDSSYEQYF.

V and J are TRBV4-3 and TRBJ1-1, with TRBD1 as a possible D gene (5 bases). This CDR3 is 15 amino acids long. The ends were cut back, 0 bases at V and 0 bases at J, with 8 bases in the middle. The germline CDR1 and CDR2 sequences are LGHNA and YSLEER. This CDR3 is CASSQETEMNTEAFF. The DNA for the CDR3 is TGCGCCAGCAGCCAAGAGACAGAAATGAACACTGAAGCTTTCTTT.

The gene calls are TRBV12-2 and TRBJ1-3; the table gives TRBD1 as D, unverified against the DNA. TRBV12-2 is noted as a pseudogene. The CDR3 has 14 amino acids. The CDR3, as DNA: TGTGCAAGTCGATCGGGACAGGCTGGAAACACCATATATTTT. It encodes CASRSGQAGNTIYF.

The chain combines TRBV11-1 with TRBJ2-3; a weak D match, TRBD2 (5 bases). This CDR3 region has 15 residues. The V gene's germline CDR1 is SGHAT and CDR2 FQDESV (reference sequence). V lost 3 bases and J 3 bases, leaving 13 bases between the germline ends. CDR3 residues: CASSLIRGGTDTQYF. The CDR3 DNA reads as TGTGCCAGCAGCTTGATCCGGGGTGGGACAGATACGCAGTATTTT.

The J gene is TRBJ2-1, the V gene TRBV12-5, with D perhaps matching TRBD2 (6 bases). Trimming left V 3 bases short and J 4 bases short, with 16 bases between. The CDR3 is 16 residues long. Germline V gene lookup returns CDR1 LGHNT and CDR2 FRNRAP. CDR3 in amino acids: CASGFPVVAEYNEQFF. CDR3 coding DNA: TGTGCTAGTGGTTTCCCGGTAGTAGCGGAGTACAATGAGCAGTTCTTC.

The chain employs TRBV28 and TRBJ2-1, with 8 positions matching TRBD2. This CDR3 is built from 15 residues. Germline values: CDR1 MDHEN, CDR2 SYDVKM. The V gene end was trimmed by 2 bases and the J gene end by 10 bases; junction bases not matched to a gene: 10. CDR3 DNA sequence: TGTGCCAGCAGTTTAGGAACAGCGGGAGAAGGGGAGCAGTTCTTC. Its translation: CASSLGTAGEGEQFF.

The chain couples TRBV7-9 to TRBJ1-5; D remains unclear. Germline V gene sequence: CDR1 SEHNR, CDR2 FQNEAQ (reference sequence). The CDR3 is made up of 14 amino acids. V was shortened by 1 base and J by 3 bases, with 7 bases between the two germline ends. CDR3 bases: TGTGCCAGCAGCTTAGGGCGGTACAATCAGCCCCAGCATTTT. Protein sequence: CASSLGRYNQPQHF.

The rearrangement links TRBV7-2 to TRBJ1-1; tentative D call: TRBD1 (5 bases). From germline, CDR1 is SGHTA and CDR2 FQGNSA. The CDR3 extends over 11 amino acids. V lost 10 bases and J 7 bases, leaving 13 bases between the germline ends. As DNA, the CDR3 is TGTGCCACCGAGATCGGGGGTGAAGCTTTCTTT. Residues: CATEIGGEAFF. Supplemented by reference TRBV7-2 and TRBJ1-1, the full variable domain reads GAGVSQSPSNKVTEKGKDVELRCDPISGHTALYWYRQSLGQGLEFLIYFQGNSAPDKSGLPSDRFSAERTGGSVSTLTIQRTQQEDSAVYLCATEIGGEAFFGQGTRLTVV.

V and J are TRBV27 and TRBJ2-7; D might be TRBD1 (6 bases). CDR3 size: 12 residues. Germline V lookup: CDR1 MNHEY, CDR2 SMNVEV (reference sequence). Trimming cost V 5 bases and J 6 bases, with 11 bases left between them. The chain's CDR3 is CASSPTGREQYF. The CDR3 nucleotides are TGTGCCAGCAGTCCGACAGGCCGCGAGCAGTACTTC.

This clone was seen just once. The rearrangement links TRBV4-3 to TRBJ2-1; TRBD2 agrees at 14 bases. Per germline, CDR1 LGHNA and CDR2 YSLEER. This CDR3 is built from 22 residues. Germline trimming cut 0 bases from V and 9 bases from J; bases unmatched to any gene: 22. DNA for the CDR3: TGCGCCAGCAGCCAAGAGGGCCACGGGACTAGCGGGAGTTTAGGGGGGGTCAGTGAGCAGTTCTTC. Its translation is CASSQEGHGTSGSLGGVSEQFF.

This clone was seen a few times. One junction end disagrees with the germline gene, perhaps due to a read error. V and J are TRBV5-4 and TRBJ1-2; D uncertain. Germline CDR1 reads SGHNT; CDR2 reads YYREEE (reference sequence). There are 16 residues in the CDR3. This CDR3 is CASSLLGRKINCGYTF. The CDR3, as DNA: TGTGCCAGCAGCTTGTTGGGCAGGAAGATTAACTGTGGCTACACCTTC.

This chain links TRBV5-1 with TRBJ2-2; the match to TRBD1 covers 10 bases. The CDR3 covers 14 residues. V trimming: 5 bases; J trimming: 6 bases; junction bases outside the gene matches: 4. Germline V gene lookup returns CDR1 SGHRS and CDR2 YFSETQ. In DNA, the CDR3 is TGCGCCAGCAGTCTGACAGGGGGCCCCGGGGAGCTGTTTTTT. Protein product: CASSLTGGPGELFF.